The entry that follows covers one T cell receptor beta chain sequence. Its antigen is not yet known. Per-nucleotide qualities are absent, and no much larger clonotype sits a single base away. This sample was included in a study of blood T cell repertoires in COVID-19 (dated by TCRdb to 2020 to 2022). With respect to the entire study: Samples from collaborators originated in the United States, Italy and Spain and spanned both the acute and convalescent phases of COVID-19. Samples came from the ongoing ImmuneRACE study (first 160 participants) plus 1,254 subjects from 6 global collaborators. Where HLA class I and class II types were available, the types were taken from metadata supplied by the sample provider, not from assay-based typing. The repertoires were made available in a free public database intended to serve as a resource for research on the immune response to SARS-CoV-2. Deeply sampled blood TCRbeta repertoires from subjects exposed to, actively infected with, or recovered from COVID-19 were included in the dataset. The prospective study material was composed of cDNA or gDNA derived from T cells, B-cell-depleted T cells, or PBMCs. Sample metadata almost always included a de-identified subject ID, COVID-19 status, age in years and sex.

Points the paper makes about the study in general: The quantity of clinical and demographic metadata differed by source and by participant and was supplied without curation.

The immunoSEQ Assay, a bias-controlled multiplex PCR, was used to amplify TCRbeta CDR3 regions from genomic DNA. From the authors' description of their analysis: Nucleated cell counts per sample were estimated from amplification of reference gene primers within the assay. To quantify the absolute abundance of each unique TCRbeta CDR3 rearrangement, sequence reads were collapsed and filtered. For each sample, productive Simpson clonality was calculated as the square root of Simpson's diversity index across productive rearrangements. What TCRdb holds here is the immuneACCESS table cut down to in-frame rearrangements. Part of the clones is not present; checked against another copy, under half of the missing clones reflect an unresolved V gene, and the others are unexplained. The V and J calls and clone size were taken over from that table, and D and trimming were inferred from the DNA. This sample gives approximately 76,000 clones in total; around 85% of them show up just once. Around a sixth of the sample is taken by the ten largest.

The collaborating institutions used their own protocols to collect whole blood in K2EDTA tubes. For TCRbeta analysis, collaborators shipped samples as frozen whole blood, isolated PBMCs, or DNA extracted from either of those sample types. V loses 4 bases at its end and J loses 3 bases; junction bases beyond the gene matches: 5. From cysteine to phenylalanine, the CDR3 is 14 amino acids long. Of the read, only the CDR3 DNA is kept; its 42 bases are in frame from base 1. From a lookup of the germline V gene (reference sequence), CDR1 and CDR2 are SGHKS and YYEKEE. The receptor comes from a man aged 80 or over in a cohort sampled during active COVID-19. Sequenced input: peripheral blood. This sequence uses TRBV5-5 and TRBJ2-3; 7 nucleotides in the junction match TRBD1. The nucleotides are TGTGCCAGCAGCGACCGGACAGGAACAGATACGCAGTATTTT. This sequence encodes CASSDRTGTDTQYF.